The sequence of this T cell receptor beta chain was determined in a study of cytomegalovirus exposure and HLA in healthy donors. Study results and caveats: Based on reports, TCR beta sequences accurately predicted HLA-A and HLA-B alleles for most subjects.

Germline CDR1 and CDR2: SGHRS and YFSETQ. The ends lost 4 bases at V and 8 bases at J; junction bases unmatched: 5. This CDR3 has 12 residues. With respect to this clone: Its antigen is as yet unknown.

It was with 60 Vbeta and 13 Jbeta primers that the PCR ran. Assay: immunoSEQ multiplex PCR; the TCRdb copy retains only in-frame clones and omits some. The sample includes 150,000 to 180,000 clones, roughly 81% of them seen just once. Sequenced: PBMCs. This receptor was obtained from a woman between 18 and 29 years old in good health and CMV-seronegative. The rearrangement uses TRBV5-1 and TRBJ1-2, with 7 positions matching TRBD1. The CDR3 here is CASSGDSLGYTF. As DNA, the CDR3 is TGCGCCAGCAGCGGGGACAGTCTCGGCTACACCTTC. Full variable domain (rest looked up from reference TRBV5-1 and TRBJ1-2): KAGVTQTPRYLIKTRGQQVTLSCSPISGHRSVSWYQQTPGQGLQFLFEYFSETQRNKGNFPGRFSGRQFSNSRSEMNVSTLELGDSALYLCASSGDSLGYTFGSGTRLTVV.